This entry lists 6 T cell receptor beta chains sequenced from one sample in a study of blood T cell repertoires in COVID-19 (dated by TCRdb to 2018 to 2021). The library was produced with the immunoSEQ multiplex PCR assay. Not all clones reach the TCRdb copy of this immuneACCESS table, which keeps in-frame sequences only. Checked studies attribute under half of the gap to unresolved V genes and leave the rest unexplained. The sample table lists 90,000 to 130,000 clones, less than 75% of them with a count of one. The top ten hold around 1.9% of the sample. Sequenced input: peripheral blood. The receptor set was obtained from a woman in her forties with acute or convalescent COVID-19.

The V gene is TRBV28, the J gene TRBJ2-7; 9 bases agree with TRBD1. Germline CDR1 reads MDHEN; CDR2 reads SYDVKM. The CDR3 is 14 amino acids. V gave up 6 bases and J gave up 5 bases; unmatched junction bases: 8. The CDR3 here is CASRGDWTGDEQYF. The CDR3 bases are TGTGCCAGCAGGGGTGATTGGACAGGGGACGAGCAGTACTTC.

CDR3 sequence: CASTANTAGYGYTF. The CDR3, as DNA: TGTGCCAGCACCGCCAACACGGCGGGCTATGGCTACACCTTC. The rearrangement uses TRBV2 and TRBJ1-2; D unresolved. The CDR3 extends over 14 amino acids. Germline-derived CDR1 and CDR2 are SNHLY and FYNNEI. The V end was cut by 7 bases, the J end by 4 bases, with 16 bases between.

The CDR3 region is CASSLRVLGGRVAGANVLTF. Here the CDR3 DNA reads TGCGCCAGCAGCTTGCGGGTTTTGGGCGGCAGGGTAGCTGGGGCCAACGTCCTGACTTTC. This chain uses TRBV5-1 with TRBJ2-6, with TRBD1 as a possible D gene (5 bases). Germline V gene data show CDR1 as SGHRS and CDR2 as YFSETQ. Trimming shortened V by 1 base and J by 2 bases, and 22 bases separated the two germline ends. The CDR3 is 20 residues long.

V and J are TRBV5-1 and TRBJ2-7; 10 bases are a match to TRBD1. Looked up from germline, CDR1 is SGHRS and CDR2 is YFSETQ. The ends lost 1 base at V and 0 bases at J; junction bases unmatched: 4. The CDR3 has 16 residues. The CDR3 here is CASSLRQGASSYEQYF. The DNA for the CDR3 is TGCGCCAGCAGCTTGCGACAGGGGGCTTCCTCCTACGAGCAGTACTTC.

This clone showed up just once. The rearrangement links TRBV9 to TRBJ2-3, with D perhaps TRBD2 (6 bases). In germline, CDR1 is SGDLS, CDR2 YYNGEE. Trimming shortened V by 3 bases and J by 6 bases, and 11 bases separated the two germline ends. The length of the CDR3 is 13 residues. CDR3 DNA sequence: TGTGCCAGCAGCGCGAGGGACTTTGATACGCAGTATTTT. It translates to CASSARDFDTQYF.

The rearrangement joins TRBV20-1 to TRBJ1-1, with D possibly being TRBD1 (6 bases). Looked up from germline, CDR1 is DFQATT and CDR2 is SNEGSKA (reference sequence). V was pared by 4 bases and J by 3 bases, with 6 bases between. This CDR3 spans 11 amino acids. Written as DNA, the CDR3 is TGCAGTGCTAAGGGGGACACTGAAGCTTTCTTT. It specifies CSAKGDTEAFF.